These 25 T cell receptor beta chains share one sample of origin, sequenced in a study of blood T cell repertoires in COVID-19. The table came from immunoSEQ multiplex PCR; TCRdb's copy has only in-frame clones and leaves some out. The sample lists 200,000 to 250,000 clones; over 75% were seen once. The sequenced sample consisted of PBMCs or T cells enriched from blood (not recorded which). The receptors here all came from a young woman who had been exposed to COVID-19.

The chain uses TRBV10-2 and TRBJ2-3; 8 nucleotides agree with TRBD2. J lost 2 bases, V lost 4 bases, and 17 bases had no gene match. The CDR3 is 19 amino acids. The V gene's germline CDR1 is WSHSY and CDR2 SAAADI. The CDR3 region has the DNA TGCGCCAGCAGTGTCCCCTCTCTAGCGGGCCCTGTATACACAGATACGCAGTATTTT. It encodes CASSVPSLAGPVYTDTQYF.

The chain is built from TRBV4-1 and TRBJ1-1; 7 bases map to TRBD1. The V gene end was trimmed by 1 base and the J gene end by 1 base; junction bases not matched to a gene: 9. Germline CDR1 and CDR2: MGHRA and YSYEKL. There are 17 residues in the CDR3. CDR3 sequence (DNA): TGCGCCAGCAGCCAAGTGGCCAGGGGGTCTCGGAACACTGAAGCTTTCTTT. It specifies CASSQVARGSRNTEAFF.

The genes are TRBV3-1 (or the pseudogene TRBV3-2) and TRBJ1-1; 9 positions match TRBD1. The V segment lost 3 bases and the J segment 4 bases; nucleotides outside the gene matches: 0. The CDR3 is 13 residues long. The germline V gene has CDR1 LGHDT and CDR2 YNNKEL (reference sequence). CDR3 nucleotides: TGTGCCAGCAGCCAGGGACAGGGCACTGAAGCTTTCTTT. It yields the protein CASSQGQGTEAFF.

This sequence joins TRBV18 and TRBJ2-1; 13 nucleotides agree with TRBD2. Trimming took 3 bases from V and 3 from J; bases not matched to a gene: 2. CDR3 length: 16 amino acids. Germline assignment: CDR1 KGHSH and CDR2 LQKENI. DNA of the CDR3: TGTGCCAGCTCACCGGGACTAGCGGGATACTACAATGAGCAGTTCTTC. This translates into CASSPGLAGYYNEQFF.

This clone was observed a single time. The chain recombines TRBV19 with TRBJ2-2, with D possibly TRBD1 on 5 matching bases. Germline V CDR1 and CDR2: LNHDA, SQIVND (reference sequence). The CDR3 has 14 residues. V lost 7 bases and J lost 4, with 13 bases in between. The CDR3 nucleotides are TGTGCCAGTAATACGGACACCGGCACCGGGGAGCTGTTTTTT. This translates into CASNTDTGTGELFF.

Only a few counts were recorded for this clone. The DNA for the CDR3 is TGCGCCAGCAGCTGGTCGGGCAGGGCCAACCTACCGTTAACAGATACGCAGTATTTT. Its protein is CASSWSGRANLPLTDTQYF. The V gene is TRBV4-1, the J gene TRBJ2-3; possibly TRBD1 for D (5 bases). V lost 5 bases and J lost 3, with 27 bases in between. The CDR3 is 19 amino acids. The germline gives CDR1 MGHRA, CDR2 YSYEKL.

In nucleotides, the CDR3 is TGTGCCAGCAGCCCCCAAGCGGGATTGGGTGAGCAGTTCTTC. It translates to CASSPQAGLGEQFF. This chain connects TRBV9 to TRBJ2-1, with 7 bases lining up with TRBD2. The CDR3 extends over 14 amino acids. CDR1 is SGDLS and CDR2 is YYNGEE in the germline V gene. V shed 4 bases, J shed 9 bases, and the junction held 10 bases outside the gene matches. The whole variable domain, filled in from reference TRBV9 and TRBJ2-1, reads DSGVTQTPKHLITATGQRVTLRCSPRSGDLSVYWYQQSLDQGLQFLIQYYNGEERAKGNILERFSAQQFPDLHSELNLSSLELGDSALYFCASSPQAGLGEQFFGPGTRLTVL.

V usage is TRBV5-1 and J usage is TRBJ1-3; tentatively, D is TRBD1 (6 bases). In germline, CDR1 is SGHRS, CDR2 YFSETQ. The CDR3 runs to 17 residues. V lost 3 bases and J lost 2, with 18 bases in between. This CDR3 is CASSSLQGLGAGNTIYF. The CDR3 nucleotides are TGCGCCAGCAGCTCGCTACAGGGTCTCGGCGCTGGAAACACCATATATTTT. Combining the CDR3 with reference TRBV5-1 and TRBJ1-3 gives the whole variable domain KAGVTQTPRYLIKTRGQQVTLSCSPISGHRSVSWYQQTPGQGLQFLFEYFSETQRNKGNFPGRFSGRQFSNSRSEMNVSTLELGDSALYLCASSSLQGLGAGNTIYFGEGSWLTVV.

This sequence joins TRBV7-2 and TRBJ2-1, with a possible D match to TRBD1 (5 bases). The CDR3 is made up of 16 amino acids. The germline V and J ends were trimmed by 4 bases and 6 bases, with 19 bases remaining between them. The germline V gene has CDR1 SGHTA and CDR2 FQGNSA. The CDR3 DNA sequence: TGTGCCAGCAGCTCCCATGGGGCCCTAAATCCCAATGAGCAGTTCTTC. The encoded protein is CASSSHGALNPNEQFF.

The chain's CDR3 is CASRTQGRSTLFSGANVLTF. Written as DNA, the CDR3 is TGCGCCAGCAGGACACAGGGGCGAAGCACACTTTTCTCTGGGGCCAACGTCCTGACTTTC. The chain recombines TRBV10-2 with TRBJ2-6; TRBD1 aligns across 7 bases. The CDR3 loop spans 20 amino acids. With 6 bases clipped from V and 0 bases from J, the junction kept 17 bases outside the gene matches. The germline V gene has CDR1 WSHSY and CDR2 SAAADI.

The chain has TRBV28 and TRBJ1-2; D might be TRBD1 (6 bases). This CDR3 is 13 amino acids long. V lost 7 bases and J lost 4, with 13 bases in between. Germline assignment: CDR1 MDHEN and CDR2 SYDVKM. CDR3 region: CASKTQGGYGYTF. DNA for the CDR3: TGTGCCAGCAAAACACAGGGCGGCTATGGCTACACCTTC.

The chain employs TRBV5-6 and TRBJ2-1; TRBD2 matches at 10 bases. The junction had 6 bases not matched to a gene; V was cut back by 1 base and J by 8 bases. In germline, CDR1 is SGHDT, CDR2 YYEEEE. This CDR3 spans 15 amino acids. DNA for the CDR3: TGTGCCAGCAGCTTGCTAAGCGGGAGGGCCGATGAGCAGTTCTTC. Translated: CASSLLSGRADEQFF.

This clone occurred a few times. The CDR3 is CASSLGAGGVQPQHF. As DNA, the CDR3 is TGTGCCAGCAGCTTAGGGGCAGGGGGCGTTCAGCCCCAGCATTTT. The V call is TRBV11-2, the J call TRBJ1-5; 8 nucleotides match TRBD1. The length of the CDR3 is 15 residues. The germline gives CDR1 SGHAT, CDR2 FQNNGV. V trimming: 1 base; J trimming: 6 bases; junction bases outside the gene matches: 5. Looking up the rest from reference TRBV11-2 and TRBJ1-5 gives the full variable domain: EAGVAQSPRYKIIEKRQSVAFWCNPISGHATLYWYQQILGQGPKLLIQFQNNGVVDDSQLPKDRFSAERLKGVDSTLKIQPAKLEDSAVYLCASSLGAGGVQPQHFGDGTRLSIL.

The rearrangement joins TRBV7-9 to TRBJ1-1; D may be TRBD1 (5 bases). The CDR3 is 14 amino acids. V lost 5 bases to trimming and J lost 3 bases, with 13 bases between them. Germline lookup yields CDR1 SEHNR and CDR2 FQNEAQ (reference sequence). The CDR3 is CASSTGLLDTEAFF. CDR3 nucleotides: TGTGCCAGCAGCACGGGACTCTTGGACACTGAAGCTTTCTTT.

As DNA, the CDR3 is TGTGCCAGCACCCCACTAGCGCTAAGCTCCTACGAGCAGTACTTC. Its translation: CASTPLALSSYEQYF. The chain uses TRBV2 and TRBJ2-7; the match to TRBD2 covers 7 bases. Germline V gives CDR1 SNHLY, CDR2 FYNNEI. J was trimmed by 0 bases and V by 7 bases; bases with no gene match: 9. The CDR3 has 15 amino acids.

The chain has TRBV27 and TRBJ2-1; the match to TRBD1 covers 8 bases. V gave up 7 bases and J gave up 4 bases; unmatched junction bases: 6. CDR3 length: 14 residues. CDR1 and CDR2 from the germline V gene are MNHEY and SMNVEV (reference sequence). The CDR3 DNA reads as TGTGCCAGCACCGGACAGGGACGGTACAATGAGCAGTTCTTC. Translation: CASTGQGRYNEQFF.

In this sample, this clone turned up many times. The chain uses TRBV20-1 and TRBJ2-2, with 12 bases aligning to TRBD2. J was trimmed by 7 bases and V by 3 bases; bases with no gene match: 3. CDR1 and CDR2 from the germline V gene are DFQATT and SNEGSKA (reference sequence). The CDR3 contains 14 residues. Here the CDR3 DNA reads TGCAGTGCTAGTACTAGCGGGAGGCGCGGGGAGCTGTTTTTT. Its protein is CSASTSGRRGELFF.

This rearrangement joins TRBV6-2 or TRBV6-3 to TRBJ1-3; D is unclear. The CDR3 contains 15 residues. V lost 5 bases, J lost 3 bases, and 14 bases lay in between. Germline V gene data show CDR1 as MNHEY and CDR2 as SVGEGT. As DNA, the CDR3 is TGTGCCAGCAGTCTTTCAGTGGTTCGTGGAAACACCATATATTTT. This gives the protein CASSLSVVRGNTIYF.

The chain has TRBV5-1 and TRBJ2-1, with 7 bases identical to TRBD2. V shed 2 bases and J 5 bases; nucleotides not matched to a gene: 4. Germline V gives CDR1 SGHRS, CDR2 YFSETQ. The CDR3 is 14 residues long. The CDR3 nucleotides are TGCGCCAGCAGCTTCGCGGGAGCCCACAATGAGCAGTTCTTC. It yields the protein CASSFAGAHNEQFF.

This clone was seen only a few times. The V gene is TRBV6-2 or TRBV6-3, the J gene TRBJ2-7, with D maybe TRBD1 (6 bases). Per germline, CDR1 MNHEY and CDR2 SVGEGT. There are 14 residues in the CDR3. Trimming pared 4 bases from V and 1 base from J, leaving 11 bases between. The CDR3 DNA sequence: TGTGCCAGCAGTTCGACAGGCTGGTCCTACGAGCAGTACTTC. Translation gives CASSSTGWSYEQYF.

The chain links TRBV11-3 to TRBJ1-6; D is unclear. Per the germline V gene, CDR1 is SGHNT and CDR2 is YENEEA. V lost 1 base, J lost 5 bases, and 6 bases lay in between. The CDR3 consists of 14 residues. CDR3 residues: CASSLGANNSPLHF. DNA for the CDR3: TGTGCCAGCAGCTTAGGGGCCAATAATTCACCCCTCCACTTT.

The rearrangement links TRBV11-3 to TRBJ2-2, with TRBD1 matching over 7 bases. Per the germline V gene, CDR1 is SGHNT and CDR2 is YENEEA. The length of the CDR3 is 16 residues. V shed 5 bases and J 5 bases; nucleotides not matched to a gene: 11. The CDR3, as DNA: TGTGCCAGCAGCCCGGACCCAGGGGGAGAAACCGGGGAGCTGTTTTTT. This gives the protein CASSPDPGGETGELFF.

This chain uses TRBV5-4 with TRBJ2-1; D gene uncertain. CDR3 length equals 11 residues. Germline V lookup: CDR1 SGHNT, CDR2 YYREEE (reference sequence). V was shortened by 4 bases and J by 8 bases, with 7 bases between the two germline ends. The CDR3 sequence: CASSPSDEQFF. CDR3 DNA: TGTGCCAGCAGCCCGAGCGATGAGCAGTTCTTC.

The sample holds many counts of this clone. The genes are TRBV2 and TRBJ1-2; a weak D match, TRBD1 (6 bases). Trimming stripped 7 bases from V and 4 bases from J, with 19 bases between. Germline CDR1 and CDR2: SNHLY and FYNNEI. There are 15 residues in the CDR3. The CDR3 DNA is TGTGCCAGCACCCAGGGGAGGGGCGGGAGCTATGGCTACACCTTC. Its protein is CASTQGRGGSYGYTF.

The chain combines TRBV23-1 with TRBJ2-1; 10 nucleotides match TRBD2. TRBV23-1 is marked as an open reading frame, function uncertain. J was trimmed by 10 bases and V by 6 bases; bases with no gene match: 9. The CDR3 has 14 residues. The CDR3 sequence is CASSVLAGVGEQFF. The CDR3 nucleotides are TGCGCCAGCAGCGTTCTAGCGGGAGTCGGGGAGCAGTTCTTC.